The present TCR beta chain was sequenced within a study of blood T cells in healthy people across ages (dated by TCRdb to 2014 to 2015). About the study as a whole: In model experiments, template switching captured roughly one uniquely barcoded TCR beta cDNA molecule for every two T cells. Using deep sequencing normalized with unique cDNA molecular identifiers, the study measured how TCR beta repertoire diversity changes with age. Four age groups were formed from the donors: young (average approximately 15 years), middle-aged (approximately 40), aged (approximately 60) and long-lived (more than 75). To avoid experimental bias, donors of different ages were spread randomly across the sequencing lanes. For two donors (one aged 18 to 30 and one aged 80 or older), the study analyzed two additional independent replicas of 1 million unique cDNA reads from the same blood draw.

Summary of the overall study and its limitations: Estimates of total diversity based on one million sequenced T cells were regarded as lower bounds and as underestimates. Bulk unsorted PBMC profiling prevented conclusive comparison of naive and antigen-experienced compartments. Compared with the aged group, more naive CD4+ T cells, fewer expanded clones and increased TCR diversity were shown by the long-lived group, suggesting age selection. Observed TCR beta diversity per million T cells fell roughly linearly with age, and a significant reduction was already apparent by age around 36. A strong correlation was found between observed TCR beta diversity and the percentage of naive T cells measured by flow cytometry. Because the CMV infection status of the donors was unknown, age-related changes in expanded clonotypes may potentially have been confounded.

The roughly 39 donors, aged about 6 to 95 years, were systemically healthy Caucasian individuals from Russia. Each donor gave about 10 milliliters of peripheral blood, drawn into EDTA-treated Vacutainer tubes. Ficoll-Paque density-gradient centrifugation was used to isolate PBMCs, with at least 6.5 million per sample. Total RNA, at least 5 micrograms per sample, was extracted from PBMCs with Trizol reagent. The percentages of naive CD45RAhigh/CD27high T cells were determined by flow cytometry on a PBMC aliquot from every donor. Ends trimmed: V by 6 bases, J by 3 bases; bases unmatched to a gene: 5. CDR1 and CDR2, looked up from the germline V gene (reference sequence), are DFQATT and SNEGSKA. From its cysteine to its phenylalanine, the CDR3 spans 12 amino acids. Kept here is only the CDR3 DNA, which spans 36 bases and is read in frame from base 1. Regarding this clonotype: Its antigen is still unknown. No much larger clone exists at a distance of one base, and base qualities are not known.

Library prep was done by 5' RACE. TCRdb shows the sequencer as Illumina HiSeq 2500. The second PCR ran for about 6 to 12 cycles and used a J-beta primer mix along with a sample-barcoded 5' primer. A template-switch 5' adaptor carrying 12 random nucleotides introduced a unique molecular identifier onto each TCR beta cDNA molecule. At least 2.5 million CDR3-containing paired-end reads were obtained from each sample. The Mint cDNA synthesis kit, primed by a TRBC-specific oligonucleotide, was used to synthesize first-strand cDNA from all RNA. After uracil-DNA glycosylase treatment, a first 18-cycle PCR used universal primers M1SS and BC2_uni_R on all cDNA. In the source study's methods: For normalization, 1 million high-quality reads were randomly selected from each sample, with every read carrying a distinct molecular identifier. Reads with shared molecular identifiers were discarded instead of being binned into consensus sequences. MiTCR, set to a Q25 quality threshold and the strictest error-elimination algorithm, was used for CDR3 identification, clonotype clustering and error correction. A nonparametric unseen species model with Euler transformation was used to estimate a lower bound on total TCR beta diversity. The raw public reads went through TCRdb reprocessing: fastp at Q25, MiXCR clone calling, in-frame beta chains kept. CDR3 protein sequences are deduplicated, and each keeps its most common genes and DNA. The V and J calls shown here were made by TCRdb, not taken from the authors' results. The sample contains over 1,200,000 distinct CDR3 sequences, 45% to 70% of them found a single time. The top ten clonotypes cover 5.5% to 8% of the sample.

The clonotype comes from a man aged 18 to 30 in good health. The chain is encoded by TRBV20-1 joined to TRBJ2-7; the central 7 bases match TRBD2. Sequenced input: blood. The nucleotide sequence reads TGCAGTGCAGGTAGCGGGTTCTACGAGCAGTACTTC. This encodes CSAGSGFYEQYF.